This T cell receptor (beta chain) was sequenced during a study of Ad26.COV2.S vaccination and SARS-CoV-2 variants. Produced via immunoSEQ multiplex PCR; TCRdb's table is partial and in-frame only. The data hold hundreds of thousands of clones, with less than 90% observed a single time. This clone was counted once. The treatment was: some 20 received Ad26.COV2.S at low or high dose, single or two shots; 5 received placebo; per-sample allocation not given. Samples analyzed were those drawn on day 63 after the first vaccine or placebo injection. The CDR3 length is 14 residues. V was shortened by 0 bases and J by 1 base, with 7 bases between the two germline ends. Looked up from germline, CDR1 is SGHDT and CDR2 is YYEEEE.

Here the sequenced sample was peripheral blood, taken in a trial of Ad26.COV2.S vaccine versus placebo. The receptor was derived from a person between 18 and 59 years old who received the Ad26.COV2.S COVID-19 vaccine or a placebo. This chain links TRBV5-6 with TRBJ1-2; D might be TRBD1 (6 bases). Here the CDR3 DNA reads TGTGCCAGCAGCTTGGAAGGGGGTAACTATGGCTACACCTTC. This encodes CASSLEGGNYGYTF.